A selection of T cell receptor beta chains follows, all from one sample in a study of blood T cell repertoires in COVID-19. Assay used: immunoSEQ multiplex PCR; TCRdb lists only in-frame clones, some missing. The sample yields about 110,000 clones, roughly 80% seen once. Sequencing was carried out using peripheral blood. The receptors stem from a woman aged 55-69 years with acute or convalescent COVID-19. CDR3s include the opening cysteine and the closing phenylalanine or tryptophan. The D gene is left open where the match is weak. The size of a clone is reported for some rows only, either as once, few or many, or as a class for expanded clones.

v_call	d_call	clone_size	j_call	cdr3_nt	cdr3_aa
TRBV7-9	TRBD1	-	TRBJ1-1	TGTGCCAGCAGCTTAGGCCGCCAGGGGGTGAGACACACTGAAGCTTTCTTT	CASSLGRQGVRHTEAFF
TRBV10-3	TRBD1	-	TRBJ2-7	TGTGCCATCAGTGAGTACAGGGGGCAGTACGAGCAGTACTTC	CAISEYRGQYEQYF
TRBV9	TRBD1	-	TRBJ1-1	TGTGCCAGCAGCGTAGGGACAGGGGGCACTGAAGCTTTCTTT	CASSVGTGGTEAFF
TRBV5-4	TRBD2	-	TRBJ2-7	TGTGCCAGCAGCAAACCCAAGACCCGGACTAGCGGGATCTACGAGCAGTACTTC	CASSKPKTRTSGIYEQYF
TRBV28	-	once	TRBJ1-2	TGTGCCAGCAGTTTTGGGGGCTCTAACTATGGCTACACCTTC	CASSFGGSNYGYTF
TRBV25-1	TRBD1	-	TRBJ1-2	TGTGCCAGCAGTGAATATTTTGGGACAGACCAAAACTATGGCTACACCTTC	CASSEYFGTDQNYGYTF
TRBV3-1/TRBV3-2	TRBD2	-	TRBJ2-3	TGTGCCAGCACTCCTTCGGAGCTAGCGGGGGGAATCCCAGATACGCAGTATTTT	CASTPSELAGGIPDTQYF
TRBV6-5	TRBD2	-	TRBJ2-3	TGTGCCAGCAGTTACATGGCGGGGGTTGGCACAGATACGCAGTATTTT	CASSYMAGVGTDTQYF
TRBV12-3/TRBV12-4	TRBD1	once	TRBJ1-2	TGTGCCAGCGCCCAGGGGGCCGACTATGGCTACACCTTC	CASAQGADYGYTF
TRBV9	TRBD2	-	TRBJ2-2	TGTGCCAGCAGCGTACCAGCGGGAGGGCCCGCCGGGGAGCTGTTTTTT	CASSVPAGGPAGELFF
TRBV18	TRBD2	-	TRBJ2-7	TGTGCCAGCTCACCTGGACTAGCGGAGAGCTCCTACGAGCAGTACTTC	CASSPGLAESSYEQYF
TRBV6-5	-	-	TRBJ2-7	TGTGCCAGCAGGGCGGCAAGCTACGAGCAGTACTTC	CASRAASYEQYF
TRBV15	TRBD2	once	TRBJ2-1	TGTGCCACCAGCAGCCACGCGGGGGGGTCCTACAATGAGCAGTTCTTC	CATSSHAGGSYNEQFF
TRBV25-1	TRBD2	few	TRBJ2-3	TGTGCCAGCAGTTCCCGACTAGCGGGAGTTCTAGATACGCAGTATTTT	CASSSRLAGVLDTQYF
TRBV2	TRBD1	-	TRBJ2-1	TGTGCCAGCGGGGGGGCCCCGGGACAGGGGTTCAATGAGCAGTTCTTC	CASGGAPGQGFNEQFF
TRBV6-5	TRBD1	-	TRBJ1-2	TGTGCCAGCAGTACGAACCAGGGGGCGGGTGGCTACACCTTC	CASSTNQGAGGYTF
TRBV19	-	-	TRBJ2-5	TGTGCCAGTAGTTCCAGGACAGAAGAGACCCAGTACTTC	CASSSRTEETQYF
TRBV5-5	TRBD1	-	TRBJ1-2	TGTGCCAGCAGCTGGCGGACAGGGTCTGGTGGCTATGGCTACACCTTC	CASSWRTGSGGYGYTF
TRBV27	-	-	TRBJ1-1	TGTGCCAGCAGTCCCCGGGACTCTCGATCTGAAGCTTTCTTT	CASSPRDSRSEAFF
TRBV5-6	TRBD2	-	TRBJ2-1	TGTGCCTACCGACTAGCGGGGGAATACAATGAGCAGTTCTTC	CAYRLAGEYNEQFF
TRBV9	TRBD2	-	TRBJ2-7	TGTGCCAGCAGCGTAGAGGAGGGGACTAGTGGTTCCTACGAGCAGTACTTC	CASSVEEGTSGSYEQYF
TRBV19	TRBD1	-	TRBJ2-1	TGTGCCAGTACCCCGGACAGGGGTGAGCAGTTCTTC	CASTPDRGEQFF
TRBV19	TRBD1	-	TRBJ2-1	TGTGCCAGCCGAATCGACAGGGAACCATACAATGAGCAGTTCTTC	CASRIDREPYNEQFF
TRBV6-4	-	few	TRBJ1-5	TGTGCCAGCAGCTATAATCAGCCCCAGCATTTT	CASSYNQPQHF
TRBV5-1	-	-	TRBJ2-7	TGCGCCAGCAGCTTGGTCACCTACGAGCAGTACTTC	CASSLVTYEQYF
TRBV30	TRBD1	-	TRBJ2-3	TGTGCCTGGAAAGCCATCCGGGACAGGGGCTCAGATACGCAGTATTTT	CAWKAIRDRGSDTQYF
TRBV5-1	TRBD1	-	TRBJ2-3	TGCGCCAGCAGACCCGGGACAGGGTTGGCAGATACGCAGTATTTT	CASRPGTGLADTQYF
TRBV19	TRBD1	-	TRBJ1-2	TGTGCCAGTAAAGGGGACAGGGAAATTGTGGGCTATGGCTACACCTTC	CASKGDREIVGYGYTF
TRBV3-1/TRBV3-2	TRBD1	-	TRBJ1-1	TGTGCCAGCAGCCACTCAGGGGGAGGAGGGAACACTGAAGCTTTCTTT	CASSHSGGGGNTEAFF
TRBV7-2	TRBD2	-	TRBJ2-5	TGTGCCAGCAGCTTAGAGGGGCTAGCGGGCCGCCAAGACCAGTACTTC	CASSLEGLAGRQDQYF
TRBV5-1	-	-	TRBJ2-3	TGCGCCAGCAGCTTGGCCGGGGGATCGGGCACAGATACGCAGTATTTT	CASSLAGGSGTDTQYF